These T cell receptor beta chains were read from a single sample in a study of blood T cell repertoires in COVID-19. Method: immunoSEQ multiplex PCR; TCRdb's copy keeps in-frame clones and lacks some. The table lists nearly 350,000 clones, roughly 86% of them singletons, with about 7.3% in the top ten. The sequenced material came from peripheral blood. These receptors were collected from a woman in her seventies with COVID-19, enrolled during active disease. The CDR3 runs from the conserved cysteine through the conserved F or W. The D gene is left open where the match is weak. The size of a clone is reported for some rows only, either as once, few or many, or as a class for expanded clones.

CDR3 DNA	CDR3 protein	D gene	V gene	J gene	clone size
TGTGCCAGCAGTTACCCCGCAGGGACTAGGACTGAAGCTTTCTTT	CASSYPAGTRTEAFF	NA	TRBV6-5	TRBJ1-1	once
TGTGCCAGCAGCCAAGATCAGGGGTGGTACGAGCAGTACTTC	CASSQDQGWYEQYF	NA	TRBV14	TRBJ2-7	NA
TGTGCCAGCAGCCTCGGACAGGGGGACAATAATTCACCCCTCCACTTT	CASSLGQGDNNSPLHF	TRBD1	TRBV6-6	TRBJ1-6	NA
TGTGCCAGCAGTTTAATGGCGAACACTGAAGCTTTCTTT	CASSLMANTEAFF	NA	TRBV12-3/TRBV12-4	TRBJ1-1	NA
TGTGCCAGCACCCGAGGGGGCAGGGGAGCCACTGAAGCTTTCTTT	CASTRGGRGATEAFF	TRBD1	TRBV5-6	TRBJ1-1	NA
TGTGCCACCAGTGCGGTTCGGGGGAAGGGCACAGATACGCAGTATTTT	CATSAVRGKGTDTQYF	NA	TRBV24-1	TRBJ2-3	NA
TGCAGCGGAAAACAGGGGTGGGCGAACACTGAAGCTTTCTTT	CSGKQGWANTEAFF	TRBD1	TRBV29-1	TRBJ1-1	NA
TGTGCCAGCAGCCCCCGGGGACAGAACCTATATGGCTACACCTTC	CASSPRGQNLYGYTF	TRBD1	TRBV9	TRBJ1-2	once
TGTGCCAGCAGCTTGAGAGACAGCTCCTATAATTCACCCCTCCACTTT	CASSLRDSSYNSPLHF	NA	TRBV28	TRBJ1-6	NA
TGTGCCAGCAGAACCATTAGCGGGGGGAGCGACGAGCAGTACTTC	CASRTISGGSDEQYF	TRBD2	TRBV5-4	TRBJ2-7	NA
TGTGCCAGCAGCCCCCTTGGACGGGGGGCGAATGAAAAACTGTTTTTT	CASSPLGRGANEKLFF	NA	TRBV11-2	TRBJ1-4	NA
TGTGCCCTAAAGAGGCGGGGGGCACAAGTCGGGGAGCTGTTTTTT	CALKRRGAQVGELFF	TRBD2	TRBV30	TRBJ2-2	once
TGCAGTGCTAGTCATCAGGGTAACTATGGCTACACCTTC	CSASHQGNYGYTF	NA	TRBV20-1	TRBJ1-2	NA
TGTGCCAGCAGCCCGCCGCCGGGGGAGGGCTATGGCTACACCTTC	CASSPPPGEGYGYTF	NA	TRBV5-6	TRBJ1-2	NA
TGTGCCAGCAGTAAACAGGGGGCGGACATCACCGGGGAGCTGTTTTTT	CASSKQGADITGELFF	TRBD1	TRBV6-6	TRBJ2-2	NA
TGTGCCAGCAGTGATGGACAGAACTATGGCTACACCTTC	CASSDGQNYGYTF	NA	TRBV6-4	TRBJ1-2	NA
TGTGCCAGCAAACCGGGAGCCAATGAAGCTTTCTTT	CASKPGANEAFF	NA	TRBV12-3/TRBV12-4	TRBJ1-1	once
TGTGCCAGCACCTCGGGTGGGACTAAAAACATTCAGTACTTC	CASTSGGTKNIQYF	NA	TRBV2	TRBJ2-4	NA
TGTGCCAGCAGTTCCAGGGCTACCTCTGGAAACACCATATATTTT	CASSSRATSGNTIYF	NA	TRBV6-6	TRBJ1-3	once
TGTGCCTGGATCGGACAGGTCGGAATTCGGGCCGGGGAGCTGTTTTTT	CAWIGQVGIRAGELFF	TRBD1	TRBV30	TRBJ2-2	NA
TGCAGCGTTGACAGGGGGCGCGGCACTGAAGCTTTCTTT	CSVDRGRGTEAFF	TRBD1	TRBV29-1	TRBJ1-1	NA
TGTGCCAGCTCACCCCTAACCAACGAGCAGTTCTTC	CASSPLTNEQFF	NA	TRBV18	TRBJ2-1	NA
TGTGCCAGCTCACCCGGAGGGGGCAGGGGGCGAACTGAAGCTTTCTTT	CASSPGGGRGRTEAFF	TRBD1	TRBV18	TRBJ1-1	NA
TGTGCCAGCAGCGAACAGGGTTACTATGGCTACACCTTC	CASSEQGYYGYTF	NA	TRBV9	TRBJ1-2	NA
TGTGCCAGCAGCCCCGGACAGGTTAGCTCCTATGGCTACACCTTC	CASSPGQVSSYGYTF	TRBD1	TRBV7-9	TRBJ1-2	NA
TGCGCCAGCAGCCCGGAGGGAGGGTTCAGGGTCGAGCAGTACTTC	CASSPEGGFRVEQYF	TRBD2	TRBV5-1	TRBJ2-7	NA
TGCGCCAGCAGTCAACAGGGTACTAATGAAAAACTGTTTTTT	CASSQQGTNEKLFF	NA	TRBV10-2	TRBJ1-4	once
TGCGCCAGCAGCTTGTTTGGGACAGGGAACACCGGGGAGCTGTTTTTT	CASSLFGTGNTGELFF	TRBD1	TRBV5-1	TRBJ2-2	NA
TGTGCCAGTAGGACAACAGGGGGCCCCAATCAGCCCCAGCATTTT	CASRTTGGPNQPQHF	TRBD1	TRBV19	TRBJ1-5	NA
TGCGCCAGCAGCTTGGAAGTTTCAGGGCGGCCCCAGCATTTT	CASSLEVSGRPQHF	NA	TRBV5-1	TRBJ1-5	NA
TGTGCCAGCATTCCTCGGGGGAGGGATCAGCCCCAGCATTTT	CASIPRGRDQPQHF	NA	TRBV28	TRBJ1-5	few
TGTGCCAGCAGCCAAGGTATGGTAGCGGGAGGCTACACCTTC	CASSQGMVAGGYTF	NA	TRBV4-2	TRBJ1-2	once
TGTGCCACCAGCAGAGTTCAGGGGGCCGATGGCTACACCTTC	CATSRVQGADGYTF	TRBD1	TRBV15	TRBJ1-2	NA